This T cell receptor beta chain was recorded in a study of T cells in Graves' hyperthyroidism and ophthalmopathy. Points from the study as a whole: In the blood, most expanded thyroid clonotypes above 0.001 appeared as well.

This clonotype turned up a few times. The antigen remains undetermined. TCR beta CDR3 sequences were amplified from RNA transcripts. TCR CDR3 regions were first amplified by RT-PCR with HTBI primers. TCRdb ran MiXCR on the multiplex PCR reads and lists one entry per CDR3 protein. The table has hundreds of thousands of distinct CDR3 sequences, approximately 21% seen once. Trimming removed 0 bases from V and 0 bases from J, with 9 bases in between. From germline, CDR1 is GTSNPN and CDR2 SVGIG (reference sequence). The CDR3 loop spans 15 amino acids. The sequencing sample was made of blood. The chain carries TRBV30 and TRBJ1-3; no clear D. This clonotype was sampled from a man in his thirties or forties with Graves' ophthalmopathy. As DNA, the CDR3 is TGTGCCTGGAGTGTAGGAATGAGCTCTGGAAACACCATATATTTT. Protein sequence: CAWSVGMSSGNTIYF.